A single sample is the source of the 18 T cell receptor beta chains below, sequenced in a study of T-cell memory formation after mild COVID-19 (dated by TCRdb to the early 2020s). Library prep was done by 5' RACE. TCRdb shows the sequencer as Illumina NovaSeq 6000. The public reads were run again by TCRdb, first through fastp at Q25 and then through MiXCR, and only productive beta chains were kept. Each CDR3 protein gets just one entry, which takes the most common genes and DNA from the rows behind it. The sample contains under 150,000 distinct CDR3 sequences, 22% of them found a single time. 40% to 50% of the sample is taken by the ten largest. Sequenced input: PBMCs or a T cell subset sorted from them (not recorded which). These receptors all stem from a man aged 18 to 30 who had mild COVID-19 (a few samples of this study predate the infection). The sample titles of this study are shuffled in the database, so cell type and time point are left out; the donor was told from shared clones.

This clonotype has more than one count but fewer than ten. V is TRBV4-3 and J is TRBJ1-2, with D possibly being TRBD1 (6 bases). The CDR3 extends over 15 amino acids. Between the trimmed V and J ends, which lost 2 bases and 6 bases, there was a span of 16 bases. CDR1 and CDR2 (germline): LGHNA, YSLEER. The CDR3, as DNA: TGCGCCAGCAGCCAAATTAATACAGGGCCGGATGGCTACACCTTC. It translates to CASSQINTGPDGYTF.

The chain is built from TRBV6-2 or TRBV6-3 and TRBJ1-5, with unresolved D. Germline V CDR1 and CDR2: MNHEY, SVGEGT. V was pared by 4 bases and J by 0 bases, with 7 bases between. This CDR3 has 14 amino acids. CDR3 in DNA: TGTGCCAGCAGTTGGAGCGGTAGCAATCAGCCCCAGCATTTT. Its translation: CASSWSGSNQPQHF.

This chain joins TRBV4-2 and TRBJ1-3; D gene ambiguous. The V and J ends lost 3 bases and 3 bases respectively, with 15 bases between them. Looked up from germline, CDR1 is LGHNA and CDR2 is YNFKEQ. CDR3 size: 16 residues. Here the CDR3 reads CASSQPVGEFGNTIYF. The CDR3 DNA reads TGTGCCAGCAGCCAGCCGGTCGGGGAATTTGGAAACACCATATATTTT.

J is TRBJ2-1 and V is TRBV12-3 or TRBV12-4; 9 nucleotides match TRBD1. V was clipped by 6 bases and J by 3 bases; unmatched bases: 6. This CDR3 is 15 amino acids long. The CDR3 DNA sequence: TGTGCCAGCAGGGCCGGGACAGGGAGCTACAATGAGCAGTTCTTC. It codes for CASRAGTGSYNEQFF.

This clonotype was counted between two and nine times. The chain joins TRBV4-3 to TRBJ1-2; D is ambiguous. V gave up 0 bases and J gave up 7 bases, with 12 bases separating them. In germline, CDR1 is LGHNA, CDR2 YSLEER. The CDR3 has 14 residues. CDR3 in amino acids: CASSQDWREGGYTF. CDR3 nucleotides: TGCGCCAGCAGCCAAGATTGGCGGGAAGGTGGCTACACCTTC.

The V gene is TRBV28, the J gene TRBJ2-3; D is perhaps TRBD2 (6 bases). Trimming left V 3 bases short and J 0 bases short, with 10 bases between. This CDR3 has 15 amino acids. The germline V gene encodes CDR1 MDHEN and CDR2 SYDVKM. The chain's CDR3 is CASSFVGTSTDTQYF. CDR3 sequence (DNA): TGTGCCAGCAGTTTCGTCGGGACTAGCACAGATACGCAGTATTTT.

CDR3 loop: CASSHHTENIQYF. CDR3 nucleotide sequence: TGTGCCAGCTCCCATCACACGGAAAACATTCAGTACTTC. This rearrangement joins TRBV7-9 to TRBJ2-4; the D is unclear. This CDR3 spans 13 amino acids. With 8 bases removed from V and 5 bases from J, the gap between germline ends came to 13 bases. Looked up from germline, CDR1 is SEHNR and CDR2 is FQNEAQ (reference sequence).

This chain uses TRBV5-1 with TRBJ2-7; TRBD1 matches 7 bases. J gave up 4 bases and V 0 bases, and 7 bases lay outside the gene matches. Germline values: CDR1 SGHRS, CDR2 YFSETQ. This CDR3 is built from 15 residues. CDR3 sequence (DNA): TGCGCCAGCAGCTTGGGCACAGGGGACGGATACGAGCAGTACTTC. This sequence encodes CASSLGTGDGYEQYF. The full variable domain, completed using reference TRBV5-1 and TRBJ2-7, is KAGVTQTPRYLIKTRGQQVTLSCSPISGHRSVSWYQQTPGQGLQFLFEYFSETQRNKGNFPGRFSGRQFSNSRSEMNVSTLELGDSALYLCASSLGTGDGYEQYFGPGTRLTVT.

This clonotype has a handful of counts. This rearrangement joins TRBV20-1 to TRBJ1-1; 10 bases align to TRBD1. CDR1 DFQATT and CDR2 SNEGSKA come from the germline V gene (reference sequence). The junction had 9 bases not matched to a gene; V was cut back by 1 base and J by 13 bases. The CDR3 spans 13 residues. CDR3 in DNA: TGCAGTGCTAGAGTCCCGGACAGGGGGGGGTTTTTCTTT. Translated, it gives CSARVPDRGGFFF.

This clonotype was seen a handful of times. The chain uses TRBV14 and TRBJ2-7, with D possibly TRBD2 on 6 matching bases. The CDR3 loop spans 14 amino acids. CDR1 and CDR2 (germline): SGHDN, FVKESK. Trimming left V 5 bases short and J 3 bases short, with 14 bases between. The CDR3, as DNA: TGTGCCAGCAGCGTCCGAGACGGGGGCTACGAGCAGTACTTC. Amino acid sequence: CASSVRDGGYEQYF.

This clonotype was seen more than once but under ten times. V is TRBV6-5 and J is TRBJ2-3; a possible D gene is TRBD2 (6 bases). CDR1 is MNHEY and CDR2 is SVGAGI in the germline V gene. V gave up 0 bases and J gave up 8 bases, with 9 bases separating them. The CDR3 length is 13 residues. The CDR3 reads CASSYSMGGTQYF. CDR3 in DNA: TGTGCCAGCAGTTACTCGATGGGGGGTACGCAGTATTTT.

This clonotype turned up a few times. This chain connects TRBV12-3 or TRBV12-4 to TRBJ1-6; a possible D gene is TRBD1 (6 bases). The CDR3 consists of 17 residues. V dropped 6 bases and J dropped 0 bases, with 15 bases sitting between them. The chain's CDR3 is CASSRQASGSYNSPLHF. The CDR3 DNA sequence: TGTGCCAGCAGCCGACAGGCCTCGGGCTCCTATAATTCACCCCTCCACTTT.

The DNA of the CDR3 is TGTGCCAGCAGTTACGGGGTTTGGGAGCAGTACTTC. Its protein product is CASSYGVWEQYF. The chain recombines TRBV6-6 with TRBJ2-7, with no clear D. CDR1 and CDR2 from the germline V gene are MNHNY and SVGAGI (reference sequence). Trimming removed 2 bases at V and 7 bases at J, with 9 bases between. The CDR3 totals 12 residues.

This clonotype turned up a few times. The chain recombines TRBV4-1 with TRBJ1-4; D call uncertain. Germline assignment: CDR1 MGHRA and CDR2 YSYEKL. The CDR3 sequence is 16 residues long. Trimming shortened V by 1 base and J by 3 bases, and 12 bases separated the two germline ends. Here the CDR3 reads CASSQGPPASNEKLFF. The CDR3 DNA reads TGCGCCAGCAGCCAAGGTCCGCCGGCGTCTAATGAAAAACTGTTTTTT.

The chain recombines TRBV13 with TRBJ1-1, with 7 bases aligning to TRBD1. In germline, CDR1 is PRHDT, CDR2 FYEKMQ (reference sequence). V lost 7 bases and J lost 1; bases outside the gene matches: 6. The CDR3 loop spans 14 amino acids. CDR3 bases: TGTGCCAGCACCCTTCGACAGGGGAACACTGAAGCTTTCTTT. Its translation is CASTLRQGNTEAFF. The whole variable domain, filled in from reference TRBV13 and TRBJ1-1, reads AAGVIQSPRHLIKEKRETATLKCYPIPRHDTVYWYQQGPGQDPQFLISFYEKMQSDKGSIPDRFSAQQFSDYHSELNMSSLELGDSALYFCASTLRQGNTEAFFGQGTRLTVV.

This clonotype was counted a few times. The CDR3 nucleotides read TGTGCCAGCAGTTACTCGATAGTTCGTTTCTCCTACGAGCAGTACGTC. Protein sequence: CASSYSIVRFSYEQYV. The chain has TRBV6-5 and TRBJ2-7; D gene ambiguous. The V gene lost 0 bases and the J gene lost 0 bases, with 12 bases spanning the gap. The CDR3 runs to 16 residues. Germline V gene sequence: CDR1 MNHEY, CDR2 SVGAGI.

The chain carries TRBV20-1 and TRBJ2-7; 8 nucleotides agree with TRBD1. The germline CDR1 and CDR2 sequences are DFQATT and SNEGSKA (reference sequence). The CDR3 is 11 residues long. V trimming: 7 bases; J trimming: 4 bases; junction bases outside the gene matches: 3. Here the CDR3 reads CSVRTGYEQYF. The CDR3 DNA reads TGCAGTGTCCGGACAGGGTACGAGCAGTACTTC.

The genes are TRBV27 and TRBJ1-5; perhaps TRBD1 as D (6 bases). The CDR3 contains 14 residues. The germline CDR1 and CDR2 sequences are MNHEY and SMNVEV (reference sequence). Between the trimmed V and J ends, which lost 2 bases and 4 bases, there was a span of 9 bases. CDR3 amino acids: CASSLAGANQPQHF. In DNA form, the CDR3 reads TGTGCCAGCAGTTTAGCGGGGGCAAATCAGCCCCAGCATTTT.